These T cell receptor beta chains were read from a single sample in a study of T cell responses to AZD1222 COVID-19 vaccine. Sequencing used immunoSEQ multiplex PCR; TCRdb keeps in-frame clones, though not all of them. This sample has around 150,000 clones, with roughly 90% found just once. Sample: peripheral blood, taken 28 days after the second AZD1222 dose. Receptor source: an adult who received the AZD1222 COVID-19 vaccine. The CDR3 runs from the conserved cysteine through the conserved F or W. The D gene is left open where the match is weak.

v_call,j_call,cdr3_length,d_call,cdr3_aa,cdr3_nt
TRBV28,TRBJ1-2,13,NA,CATHMAANYGYTF,TGTGCCACCCATATGGCCGCTAACTATGGCTACACCTTC
TRBV25-1,TRBJ1-2,17,NA,CASSDRQALEPTYGYTF,TGTGCCAGCAGTGACAGACAGGCCCTGGAACCCACCTATGGCTACACCTTC
TRBV7-7,TRBJ2-1,20,TRBD2,CASSPRRLAGGPSSYNEQFF,TGTGCTAGCAGCCCCCGGAGGCTAGCGGGAGGGCCTAGCTCCTACAATGAGCAGTTCTTC
TRBV5-1,TRBJ1-1,14,NA,CASSLAPGNTEAFF,TGCGCCAGCAGCTTGGCCCCGGGAAACACTGAAGCTTTCTTT
TRBV10-1,TRBJ1-2,15,NA,CASSESAGGDNGYTF,TGCGCCAGCAGTGAGTCTGCCGGAGGTGACAATGGCTACACCTTC
TRBV21-1,TRBJ1-1,13,NA,CASSLIGNTEAFF,TGTGCCAGCAGCCTAATAGGGAACACTGAAGCTTTCTTT
TRBV18,TRBJ1-6,15,NA,CASSPWLTRHSPLHF,TGTGCCAGCTCACCTTGGCTTACGAGGCATTCACCCCTCCACTTT
TRBV2,TRBJ2-5,15,NA,CASSGGPLTVETQYF,TGTGCCAGCAGTGGCGGTCCTCTGACAGTAGAGACCCAGTACTTC
TRBV19,TRBJ2-1,12,NA,CASSELLNEQFF,TGTGCCAGTAGTGAACTATTAAATGAGCAGTTCTTC
TRBV3-1/TRBV3-2,TRBJ1-2,14,TRBD1,CASSQKGASHGYTF,TGTGCCAGCAGCCAAAAGGGGGCTTCTCATGGCTACACCTTC
TRBV27,TRBJ1-6,17,NA,CASSSSSRLIYNSPLHF,TGTGCCAGCAGTTCATCGTCCAGGTTAATCTATAATTCACCCCTCCACTTT